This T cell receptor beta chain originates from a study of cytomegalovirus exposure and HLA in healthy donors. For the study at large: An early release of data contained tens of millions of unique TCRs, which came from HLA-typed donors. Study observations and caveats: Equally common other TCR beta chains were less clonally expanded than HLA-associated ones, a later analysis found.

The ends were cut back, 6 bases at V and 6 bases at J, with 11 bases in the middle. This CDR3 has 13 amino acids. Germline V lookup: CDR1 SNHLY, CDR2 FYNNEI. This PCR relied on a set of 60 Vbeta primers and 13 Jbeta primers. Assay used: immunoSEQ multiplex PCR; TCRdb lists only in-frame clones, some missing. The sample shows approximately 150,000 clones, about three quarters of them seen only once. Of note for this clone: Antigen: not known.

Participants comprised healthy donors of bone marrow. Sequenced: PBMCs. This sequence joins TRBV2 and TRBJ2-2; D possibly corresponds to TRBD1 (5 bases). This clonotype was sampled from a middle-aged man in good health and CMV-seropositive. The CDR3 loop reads CASRERGAGELFF. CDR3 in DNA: TGTGCCAGCAGAGAAAGGGGTGCCGGGGAGCTGTTTTTT.